Listed here are 11 T cell receptor beta chains from one sample, sequenced in a study of blood T cell repertoires in COVID-19. TCRdb's table, derived via immunoSEQ multiplex PCR, lists solely in-frame clones and lacks some. Among about 140,000 clones listed, roughly 85% were seen once. Specimen: peripheral blood. The receptors originated from a middle-aged man with acute or convalescent COVID-19.

The V and J genes are TRBV12-1 and TRBJ2-7; the table names TRBD2, a call not compared with the DNA. TRBV12-1 is assigned pseudogene status. This CDR3 spans 17 amino acids. The CDR3 nucleotides are TGTGCCAGCTTCCGGCTAGTTCTACCCCAGAGCTCCTACGAGCAGTACTTC. Protein sequence: CASFRLVLPQSSYEQYF.

The rearrangement joins TRBV3-1 (or the pseudogene TRBV3-2) to TRBJ1-2; TRBD1 might be the D (5 bases). There are 16 residues in the CDR3. With 1 base removed from V and 6 bases from J, the gap between germline ends came to 18 bases. The germline V gene has CDR1 LGHDT and CDR2 YNNKEL (reference sequence). In nucleotides, the CDR3 is TGTGCCAGCAGCCAAGGGGTCGACGCGGGGCGGAATGGCTACACCTTC. It codes for CASSQGVDAGRNGYTF.

The CDR3 DNA follows: TGTGCCTGGAAGGGGGTTCGGGAGCAGTTCTTC. Encoded protein: CAWKGVREQFF. The chain recombines TRBV30 with TRBJ2-1; D perhaps matches TRBD1 (6 bases). Trimming took 4 bases from V and 10 from J, leaving 11 bases between them. The CDR3 runs to 11 residues. The V gene's germline CDR1 is GTSNPN and CDR2 SVGIG (reference sequence). The variable domain in full, completed from reference TRBV30 and TRBJ2-1, reads SQTIHQWPATLVQPVGSPLSLECTVEGTSNPNLYWYRQAAGRGLQLLFYSVGIGQISSEVPQNLSASRPQDRQFILSSKKLLLSDSGFYLCAWKGVREQFFGPGTRLTVL.

The chain joins TRBV5-1 to TRBJ2-2, with 11 bases aligning to TRBD2. CDR1 and CDR2 (germline): SGHRS, YFSETQ. There are 17 residues in the CDR3. With V trimmed by 4 bases and J by 3 bases, 8 bases remained unmatched. The CDR3 here is CASSPKLAGAYTGELFF. The CDR3 coding sequence is TGCGCCAGCAGCCCCAAACTAGCGGGGGCGTACACCGGGGAGCTGTTTTTT.

The chain links TRBV10-1 to TRBJ2-2, with TRBD1 as a possible D gene (5 bases). The CDR3 sequence is 14 residues long. V lost 3 bases and J lost 8, with 13 bases in between. Germline V gene sequence: CDR1 WNHNN, CDR2 SYGVQD (reference sequence). This chain's CDR3 is CASSDPSRAGELFF. DNA of the CDR3: TGCGCCAGCAGTGACCCATCCAGGGCTGGGGAGCTGTTTTTT.

The rearrangement links TRBV11-2 to TRBJ1-1, with 8 bases that match TRBD1. Germline values: CDR1 SGHAT, CDR2 FQNNGV. The CDR3 extends over 13 amino acids. The trim removed 0 bases at V and 10 bases at J, leaving 4 bases unmatched. CDR3 region: CASSLEADRAAFF. The CDR3 DNA reads as TGTGCCAGCAGCTTAGAGGCGGACAGGGCAGCTTTCTTT. Variable domain in full (rest from reference TRBV11-2 and TRBJ1-1): EAGVAQSPRYKIIEKRQSVAFWCNPISGHATLYWYQQILGQGPKLLIQFQNNGVVDDSQLPKDRFSAERLKGVDSTLKIQPAKLEDSAVYLCASSLEADRAAFFGQGTRLTVV.

A single count supports this clone. The rearrangement joins TRBV27 to TRBJ1-2; 7 bases are a match to TRBD1. The ends lost 8 bases at V and 4 bases at J; junction bases unmatched: 10. The germline CDR1 and CDR2 sequences are MNHEY and SMNVEV (reference sequence). The CDR3 is made up of 14 amino acids. The CDR3 spells CASGRQGIIYGYTF. In DNA, the CDR3 is TGTGCCAGCGGTAGACAGGGCATTATCTATGGCTACACCTTC.

The chain employs TRBV5-1 and TRBJ2-7; TRBD2 aligns across 9 bases. The junction had 12 bases not matched to a gene; V was cut back by 4 bases and J by 4 bases. The CDR3 is 16 amino acids. In germline, CDR1 is SGHRS, CDR2 YFSETQ. Written as DNA, the CDR3 is TGCGCCAGCAGCCCCTACGGCCTAGCGGGATCATACGAGCAGTACTTC. It encodes CASSPYGLAGSYEQYF. Combining the CDR3 with reference TRBV5-1 and TRBJ2-7 gives the whole variable domain KAGVTQTPRYLIKTRGQQVTLSCSPISGHRSVSWYQQTPGQGLQFLFEYFSETQRNKGNFPGRFSGRQFSNSRSEMNVSTLELGDSALYLCASSPYGLAGSYEQYFGPGTRLTVT.

The rearrangement links TRBV9 to TRBJ2-7, with 8 bases aligning to TRBD2. Germline assignment: CDR1 SGDLS and CDR2 YYNGEE. V lost 4 bases and J lost 2; bases outside the gene matches: 5. The CDR3 contains 14 residues. The CDR3 region is CASSSEGLAYEQYF. Written as DNA, the CDR3 is TGTGCCAGCAGCTCCGAGGGACTAGCCTACGAGCAGTACTTC.

V is TRBV14 and J is TRBJ1-2, with D maybe TRBD1 (5 bases). The CDR3 sequence is 16 residues long. Germline-derived CDR1 and CDR2 are SGHDN and FVKESK. Trimming shortened V by 1 base and J by 2 bases, and 14 bases separated the two germline ends. For the CDR3, the DNA is TGTGCCAGCAGCCAAGGTGAAGTGCGGGACAACTATGGCTACACCTTC. This encodes CASSQGEVRDNYGYTF.

V gene TRBV3-1 (or the pseudogene TRBV3-2) combines with J gene TRBJ2-3; D possibly corresponds to TRBD1 (5 bases). CDR1 LGHDT and CDR2 YNNKEL come from the germline V gene (reference sequence). Trimming took off 3 bases at V and 1 base at J, with 11 bases between the two ends. The CDR3 length is 15 residues. The CDR3 DNA follows: TGTGCCAGCAGCCAGGGCACAGGACGCACAGATACGCAGTATTTT. It is translated as CASSQGTGRTDTQYF.